The rows below give T cell receptor beta chains drawn from one sample of a study of blood T cell repertoires in COVID-19. The assay was immunoSEQ multiplex PCR, and TCRdb's table has in-frame clones only and misses some. Altogether hundreds of thousands of clones are present, 80% being singletons, with the ten largest covering about 4.3%. Sequenced: PBMCs or T cells enriched from blood (not recorded which). These receptors were obtained from a man between 25 and 39 years old with acute COVID-19. Each CDR3 is given with its conserved first and last residue. A D gene is named only where the DNA matches it firmly. Clone size is stated in some rows and not others, as once, few, many or a class when expanded.

j_call v_call d_call clone_size cdr3_aa cdr3_nt
TRBJ1-1 TRBV18 TRBD1 once CASSPPTGSVLSTEAFF TGTGCCAGCTCACCACCGACAGGGAGTGTTTTAAGCACTGAAGCTTTCTTT
TRBJ1-5 TRBV28 - - CASSSQSGSGNQPQHF TGTGCCAGCAGTTCGCAGTCGGGGTCGGGCAATCAGCCCCAGCATTTT
TRBJ1-4 TRBV9 - - CASSVEIEGVGEKLFF TGTGCCAGCAGCGTAGAGATCGAGGGAGTAGGAGAAAAACTGTTTTTT
TRBJ1-1 TRBV6-1 TRBD1 - CASSERTGFEAFF TGTGCCAGCAGTGAACGGACAGGGTTTGAAGCTTTCTTT
TRBJ1-1 TRBV3-1/TRBV3-2 TRBD1 - CASSQRQGAEAFF TGTGCCAGCAGCCAAAGACAGGGTGCTGAAGCTTTCTTT
TRBJ1-1 TRBV7-9 - few CASSLVGESTEAFF TGTGCCAGCAGCTTAGTCGGGGAGAGCACTGAAGCTTTCTTT
TRBJ1-1 TRBV6-5 - - CASRGGFLNTEAFF TGTGCCAGCAGGGGGGGATTCCTGAACACTGAAGCTTTCTTT
TRBJ2-7 TRBV10-3 - - CAISEKGQSYEQYF TGTGCCATCAGTGAGAAGGGACAATCCTACGAGCAGTACTTC
TRBJ1-1 TRBV6-4 TRBD1 - CASRGQGPNTEAFF TGTGCCAGCAGGGGACAGGGGCCGAACACTGAAGCTTTCTTT
TRBJ2-7 TRBV19 - - CASSRQSPWDEQYF TGTGCCAGTAGTCGACAGTCCCCCTGGGACGAGCAGTACTTC
TRBJ2-5 TRBV9 - - CASSPALAGLQETQYF TGTGCCAGCAGCCCCGCCCTTGCGGGGTTGCAAGAGACCCAGTACTTC
TRBJ1-1 TRBV30 - - CAWKIGSMNTEAFF TGTGCCTGGAAGATTGGCAGTATGAACACTGAAGCTTTCTTT
TRBJ2-7 TRBV5-6 TRBD1 - CASSSRQGTFTSEQYF TGTGCCAGCAGCTCCAGACAGGGGACCTTTACCTCCGAGCAGTACTTC
TRBJ2-7 TRBV9 TRBD2 - CAINSGGYEQYF TGTGCCATCAACTCGGGGGGATACGAGCAGTACTTC
TRBJ1-2 TRBV6-1 - - CASSDMGGHYGYTF TGTGCCAGCAGTGATATGGGGGGGCACTATGGCTACACCTTC
TRBJ1-2 TRBV6-5 TRBD1 - CASSRGAGGASGYTF TGTGCCAGCAGCAGGGGGGCAGGGGGCGCGAGTGGCTACACCTTC
TRBJ2-5 TRBV9 TRBD1 - CASSVGGGRNQETQYF TGTGCCAGCAGCGTAGGAGGGGGCCGGAATCAAGAGACCCAGTACTTC
TRBJ2-2 TRBV5-4 TRBD1 - CASSGGQGETGELFF TGTGCCAGCAGCGGCGGACAGGGGGAAACCGGGGAGCTGTTTTTT
TRBJ1-3 TRBV6-5 - - CASSPGVGNTIYF TGTGCCAGCAGTCCAGGGGTCGGAAACACCATATATTTT
TRBJ1-1 TRBV30 - - CAIDMAGTEAFF TGTGCCATCGACATGGCCGGAACTGAAGCTTTCTTT
TRBJ1-5 TRBV2 TRBD1 - CASRATGVSNQPQHF TGTGCCAGCAGGGCTACAGGGGTAAGCAATCAGCCCCAGCATTTT
TRBJ2-3 TRBV9 TRBD2 - CASSVGLAGVTDTQYF TGTGCCAGCAGCGTAGGGCTAGCGGGGGTGACAGATACGCAGTATTTT
TRBJ2-3 TRBV13 - - CASSFPTYTDTQYF TGTGCCAGCAGCTTCCCAACATACACAGATACGCAGTATTTT